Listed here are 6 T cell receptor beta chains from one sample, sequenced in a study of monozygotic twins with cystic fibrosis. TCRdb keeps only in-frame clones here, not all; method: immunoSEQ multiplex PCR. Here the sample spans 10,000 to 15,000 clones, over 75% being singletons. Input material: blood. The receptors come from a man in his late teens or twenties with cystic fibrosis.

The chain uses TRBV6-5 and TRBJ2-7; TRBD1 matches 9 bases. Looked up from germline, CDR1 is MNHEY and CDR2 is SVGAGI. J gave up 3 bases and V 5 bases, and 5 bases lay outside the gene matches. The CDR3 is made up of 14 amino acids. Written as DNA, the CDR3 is TGTGCCAGCAGTCCGGGGACAGGGATCTACGAGCAGTACTTC. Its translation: CASSPGTGIYEQYF.

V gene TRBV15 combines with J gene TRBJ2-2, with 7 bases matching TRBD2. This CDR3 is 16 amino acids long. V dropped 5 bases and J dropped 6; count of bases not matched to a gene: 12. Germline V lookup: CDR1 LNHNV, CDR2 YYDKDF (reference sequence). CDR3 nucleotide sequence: TGTGCCACCAGCGGAAGACTAGCCAATACGCCCGGGGAGCTGTTTTTT. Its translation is CATSGRLANTPGELFF.

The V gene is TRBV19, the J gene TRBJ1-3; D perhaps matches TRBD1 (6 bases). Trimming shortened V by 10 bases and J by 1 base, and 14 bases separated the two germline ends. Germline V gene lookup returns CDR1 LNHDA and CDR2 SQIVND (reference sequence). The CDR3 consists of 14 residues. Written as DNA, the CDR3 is TGTGCCACCAGGAAACAGGGATCTGGAAACACCATATATTTT. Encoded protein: CATRKQGSGNTIYF.

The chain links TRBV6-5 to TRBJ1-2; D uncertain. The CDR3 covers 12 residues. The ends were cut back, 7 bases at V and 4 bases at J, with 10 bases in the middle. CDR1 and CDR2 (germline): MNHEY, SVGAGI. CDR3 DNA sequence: TGTGCCAGCAACGGAGGAGCCTATGGCTACACCTTC. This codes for CASNGGAYGYTF.

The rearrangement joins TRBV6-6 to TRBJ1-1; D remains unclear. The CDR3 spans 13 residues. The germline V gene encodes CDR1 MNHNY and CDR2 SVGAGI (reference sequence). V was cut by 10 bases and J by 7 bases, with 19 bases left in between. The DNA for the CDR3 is TGTGCCACCTCATTCGATCCAGCGGGTGAAGCTTTCTTT. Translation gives CATSFDPAGEAFF.

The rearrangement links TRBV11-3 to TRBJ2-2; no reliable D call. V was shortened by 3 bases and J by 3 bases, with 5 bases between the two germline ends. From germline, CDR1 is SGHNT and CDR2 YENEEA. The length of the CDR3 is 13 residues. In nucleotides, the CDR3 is TGTGCCAGCAGCTTCTCCGACACCGGGGAGCTGTTTTTT. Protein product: CASSFSDTGELFF. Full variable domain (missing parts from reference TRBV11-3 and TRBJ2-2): EAGVVQSPRYKIIEKKQPVAFWCNPISGHNTLYWYLQNLGQGPELLIRYENEEAVDDSQLPKDRFSAERLKGVDSTLKIQPAELGDSAVYLCASSFSDTGELFFGEGSRLTVL.